This T cell receptor beta chain was identified during a study of radiotherapy plus CTLA-4 blockade in lung cancer. Germline V CDR1 and CDR2: SGHDT, YYEEEE. The CDR3 is made up of 16 amino acids. Trimming pared 4 bases from V and 6 bases from J, leaving 19 bases between. Clones were read by immunoSEQ multiplex PCR, and TCRdb kept only the in-frame ones, dropping some. This table holds 65,000 to 85,000 clones, more than 70% found once. The chain couples TRBV5-6 to TRBJ1-4, with D possibly TRBD1 on 5 matching bases. The sample here was peripheral blood, taken from a patient treated with radiotherapy plus ipilimumab. The origin of this receptor is a human donor with non-small cell lung cancer whose response to radiotherapy plus ipilimumab could not be evaluated. Some clones in this sample may be carry-over from other donors' samples. CDR3 nucleotides: TGTGCCAGCAGCGAGGGTCCAGGGAGGCACGATGAAAAACTGTTTTTT. Protein: CASSEGPGRHDEKLFF.